This is a list of T cell receptor beta chains from one sample in a study of CD8 T cells in Susac syndrome. TCRdb itself ran the immunoSEQ multiplex PCR reads through MiXCR, one entry per CDR3 protein. This table holds around 170,000 distinct CDR3 sequences, about 95% found once. Sequenced sample: CD8+ T cells from PBMCs. The source is a human donor with Susac syndrome. The CDR3 runs from the conserved cysteine through the conserved F or W. The D gene is left open where the match is weak. Rows may omit the clone size; those that give it use once, few, many or a size class.

V gene	clone size	D gene	J gene	CDR3 DNA	CDR3 protein
TRBV10-3	NA	NA	TRBJ2-6	TGTGCCATCAGTGACTTGGACATCACTGGGGCCAACGTCCTGACTTTC	CAISDLDITGANVLTF
TRBV2	NA	NA	TRBJ2-2	TGTGCCAGCAGTGTAACTGAGAACACCGGGGAGCTGTTTTTT	CASSVTENTGELFF
TRBV7-9	NA	TRBD2	TRBJ2-1	TGTGCCAGCAGCTTAGCAACTAGCGGGAGCAATGAGCAGTTCTTC	CASSLATSGSNEQFF
TRBV12-3/TRBV12-4	once	NA	TRBJ2-7	TGTGCCAGCAGTCCAGGACGGATCGCCTACGAGCAGTACTTC	CASSPGRIAYEQYF
TRBV28	NA	NA	TRBJ2-5	TGTGCCGGCAGACCCAAAATTGTCAGGGGCCCCAAACAAGAGACCCAGTACTTC	CAGRPKIVRGPKQETQYF
TRBV30	NA	NA	TRBJ1-2	TGTGCCTGGAGTGTACTAGGAAACTATGGCTACACCTTC	CAWSVLGNYGYTF
TRBV5-4	NA	NA	TRBJ1-1	TGTGCCAGCAACCTATTGGGGTTTGATGGGTCTGAAGCTTTCTTT	CASNLLGFDGSEAFF
TRBV5-1	NA	NA	TRBJ2-2	TGCGCCAGCAGCGGCGGGACCAACACCGGGGAGCTGTTTTTT	CASSGGTNTGELFF
TRBV28	NA	TRBD2	TRBJ2-5	TGTGCCAGCAGTTTATTGGCTAGCGGGAACCAAGAGACCCAGTACTTC	CASSLLASGNQETQYF
TRBV15	NA	TRBD1	TRBJ1-5	TGTGCCACCAGCGAAGGAGGGGGCACGGGTCAGCCCCAGCATTTT	CATSEGGGTGQPQHF
TRBV5-6	few	NA	TRBJ2-1	TGTGCCAGCAGCCCTACAGGGAATGAGCAGTTCTTC	CASSPTGNEQFF
TRBV3-1	NA	NA	TRBJ2-2	TGTGCCAGCAGCCAAGCGGGGTTGGGGACCGGGGAGCTGTTTTTT	CASSQAGLGTGELFF
TRBV7-9	once	TRBD1	TRBJ2-7	TGTGCCAGCAGCTCAATCTCCGGGACAGGCTACGAGCAGTACTTC	CASSSISGTGYEQYF
TRBV7-9	NA	NA	TRBJ1-2	TGTGCCAGCAGCTTAAACTCTGCCAGGGAATTGGGCTACACCTTC	CASSLNSARELGYTF
TRBV12-5	NA	TRBD1	TRBJ1-6	TGTGCTAGTGGTGATGACAGGGCTTCCTATAATTCACCCCTCCACTTT	CASGDDRASYNSPLHF
TRBV20-1	NA	TRBD2	TRBJ2-1	TGCAGTCCCCGACCTAGCGGGAGCCACAATGAGCAGTTCTTC	CSPRPSGSHNEQFF
TRBV5-6	NA	NA	TRBJ1-1	TGTGCCAGCACAGGGTTGGGCACTGAAGCTTTCTTT	CASTGLGTEAFF
TRBV20-1	NA	TRBD2	TRBJ2-1	TGCAGTGCAAGACTAGCGGGGGGAGTGAATGAGCAGTTCTTC	CSARLAGGVNEQFF
TRBV9	NA	NA	TRBJ2-2	TGTGCCAGCAGAGGACCTGACACCGGGGAGCTGTTTTTT	CASRGPDTGELFF
TRBV3-1	NA	TRBD2	TRBJ2-1	TGTGCCAGCAGCCAAGTCGGGACTAATTACAATGAGCAGTTCTTC	CASSQVGTNYNEQFF
TRBV12-3/TRBV12-4	NA	TRBD1	TRBJ1-2	TGTGCCAGCAGATCCAGACAGGGAAGAGGTGGCTACACCTTC	CASRSRQGRGGYTF
TRBV7-9	NA	NA	TRBJ2-7	TGTGCCAGCAGCTTATGGAGGGGTTACCAGAACTACGAGCAGTACTTC	CASSLWRGYQNYEQYF
TRBV29-1	NA	TRBD1	TRBJ2-5	TGCAGCGTACTCGGGACAGCGTACCAAGAGACCCAGTACTTC	CSVLGTAYQETQYF
TRBV29-1	NA	NA	TRBJ2-7	TGCAGCGCCCGAGGCGGGATGTCCTACGAGCAGTACTTC	CSARGGMSYEQYF
TRBV15	NA	TRBD2	TRBJ2-1	TGTGCCACCAGCACGTCCGGGACTAGCTTCGATGAGCAGTTCTTC	CATSTSGTSFDEQFF
TRBV12-3/TRBV12-4	NA	NA	TRBJ1-5	TGTGCCAGCAGTTCAGGATTCAATCAGCCCCAGCATTTT	CASSSGFNQPQHF
TRBV20-1	NA	TRBD2	TRBJ2-7	TGCAGTGCCCGACTAGCGGGGGAATACGAGCAGTACTTC	CSARLAGEYEQYF
TRBV1	NA	NA	TRBJ2-5	TGCACCAGCAGCCAAGCTCTAGCGGGAGCGGAAGAGACCCAGTACTTC	CTSSQALAGAEETQYF
TRBV27	NA	TRBD1	TRBJ2-7	TGTGCCAGCAGTTTATCTTCAGGGGACAGGGACTACGAGCAGTACTTC	CASSLSSGDRDYEQYF
TRBV9	NA	NA	TRBJ1-1	TGTGCCAGCAGCGTAGGGGGGTTCGACACTGAAGCTTTCTTT	CASSVGGFDTEAFF
TRBV2	NA	TRBD2	TRBJ2-1	TGTGCCAGCGGAGGACTAGCGGGGGGCCGGGGGCAGTTCTTC	CASGGLAGGRGQFF
TRBV29-1	once	TRBD1	TRBJ2-3	TGCAGCTCGGGACAGTGGGACACAGATACGCAGTATTTT	CSSGQWDTDTQYF
TRBV14	once	NA	TRBJ2-5	TGTGCCAGCAGCCAGGGGAGACAGGCTTTAACCCAAGAGACCCAGTACTTC	CASSQGRQALTQETQYF
TRBV6-5	NA	NA	TRBJ1-2	TGTGCCAGCAGTTACGGTCAATGGGGGGGAAGAGGCTACACCTTC	CASSYGQWGGRGYTF
TRBV10-3	NA	NA	TRBJ1-1	TGTGCCATCAGGGGACTCCCGACGGACACTGAAGCTTTCTTT	CAIRGLPTDTEAFF
TRBV7-3	NA	NA	TRBJ2-3	TGTGCCAGCAGCCCCGGGCTAGCGACCACAGATACGCAGTATTTT	CASSPGLATTDTQYF
TRBV7-9	NA	NA	TRBJ2-1	TGTGCCAGCAGCTCGGGGGAGTACAATGAGCAGTTCTTC	CASSSGEYNEQFF
TRBV28	NA	NA	TRBJ1-4	TGTGCCAGCAGTTCCAGCAGGGAAAGTGAAAAACTGTTTTTT	CASSSSRESEKLFF
TRBV4-1	NA	NA	TRBJ1-4	TGCGCCAGCTCCACCAAAACGACAGACTTAAGGGAAAAACTGTTTTTT	CASSTKTTDLREKLFF
TRBV27	few	NA	TRBJ2-3	TGTGCCAGCAGTTTGAGGGGCACAGATACGCAGTATTTT	CASSLRGTDTQYF
TRBV6-1	NA	NA	TRBJ2-7	TGTGCCGTCGCGCTAACAGCTAGCTCCTACGAGCAGTACTTC	CAVALTASSYEQYF
TRBV5-1	NA	TRBD1	TRBJ2-2	TGCGCCAGCAGTACCATGGACAGGGTGAACACCGGGGAGCTGTTTTTT	CASSTMDRVNTGELFF
TRBV5-1	NA	NA	TRBJ2-5	TGCGCCAGCAGACCCGGGGACCAAGAGACCCAGTACTTC	CASRPGDQETQYF
TRBV5-1	NA	NA	TRBJ1-5	TGCGCCAGCAGCTTGCAGTCGGGACGGACGAATCAGCCCCAGCATTTT	CASSLQSGRTNQPQHF
TRBV4-1	NA	NA	TRBJ2-7	TGCGCCAGCAGCCAAGATAAGGGGGGCGAGCAGTACTTC	CASSQDKGGEQYF
TRBV20-1	NA	NA	TRBJ1-1	TGCAGTGCTTCCCGGGACCTGGGGACTGAAGCTTTCTTT	CSASRDLGTEAFF
TRBV5-6	NA	TRBD1	TRBJ2-4	TGTGCCAGCAGCTTGGAGACAGGGTTGGCCAAAAACATTCAGTACTTC	CASSLETGLAKNIQYF
TRBV29-1	NA	NA	TRBJ2-1	TGCAGCGTTGAAGGTACCGCGGGGAGCTACAATGAGCAGTTCTTC	CSVEGTAGSYNEQFF
TRBV19	NA	NA	TRBJ2-5	TGTGCCAGTAGTGACAGAAGGGAGACCCAGTACTTC	CASSDRRETQYF
TRBV20-1	NA	NA	TRBJ2-7	TGCAGTGCTCACCTCACCACCTCCACCAGTATCGACGAGCAGTACTTC	CSAHLTTSTSIDEQYF